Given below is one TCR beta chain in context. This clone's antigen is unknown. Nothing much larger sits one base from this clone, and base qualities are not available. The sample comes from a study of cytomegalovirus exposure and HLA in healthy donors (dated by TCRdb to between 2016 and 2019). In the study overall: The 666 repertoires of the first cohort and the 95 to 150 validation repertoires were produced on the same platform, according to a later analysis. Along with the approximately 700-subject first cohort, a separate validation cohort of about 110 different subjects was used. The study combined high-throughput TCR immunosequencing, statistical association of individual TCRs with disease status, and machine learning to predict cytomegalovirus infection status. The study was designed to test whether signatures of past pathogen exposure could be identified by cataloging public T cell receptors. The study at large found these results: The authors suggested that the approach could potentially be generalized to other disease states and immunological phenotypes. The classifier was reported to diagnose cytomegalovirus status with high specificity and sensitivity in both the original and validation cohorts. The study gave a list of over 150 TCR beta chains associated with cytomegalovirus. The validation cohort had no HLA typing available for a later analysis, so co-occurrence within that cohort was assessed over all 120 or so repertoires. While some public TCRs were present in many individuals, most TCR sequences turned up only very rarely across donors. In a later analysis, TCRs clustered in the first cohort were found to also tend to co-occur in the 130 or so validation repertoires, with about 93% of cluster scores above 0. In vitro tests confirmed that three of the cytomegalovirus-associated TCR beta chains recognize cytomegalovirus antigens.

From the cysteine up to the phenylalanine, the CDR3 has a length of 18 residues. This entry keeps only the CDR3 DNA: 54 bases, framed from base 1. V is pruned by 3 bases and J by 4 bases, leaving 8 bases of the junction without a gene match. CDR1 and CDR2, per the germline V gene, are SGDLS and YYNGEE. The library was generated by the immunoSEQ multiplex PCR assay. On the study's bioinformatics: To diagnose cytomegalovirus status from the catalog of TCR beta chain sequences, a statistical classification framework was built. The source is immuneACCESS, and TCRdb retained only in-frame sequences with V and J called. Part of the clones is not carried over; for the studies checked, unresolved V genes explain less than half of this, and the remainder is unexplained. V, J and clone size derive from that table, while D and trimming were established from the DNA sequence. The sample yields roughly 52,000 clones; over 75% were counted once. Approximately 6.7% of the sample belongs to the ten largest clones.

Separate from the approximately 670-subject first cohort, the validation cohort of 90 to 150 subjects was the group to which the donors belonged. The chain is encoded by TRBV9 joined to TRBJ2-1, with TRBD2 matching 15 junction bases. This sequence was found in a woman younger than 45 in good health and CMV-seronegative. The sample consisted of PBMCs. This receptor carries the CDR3 CASSAGLAGGPRYNEQFF. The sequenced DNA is TGTGCCAGCAGCGCCGGACTAGCGGGAGGGCCAAGGTACAATGAGCAGTTCTTC.